This T cell receptor beta chain derives from a study of CD8+ T cells in alopecia areata. Sequencing used cDNA as its template, made by extracting RNA and reverse transcribing it. The data were produced by immunoSEQ multiplex PCR, yet TCRdb's version contains in-frame clones alone and is incomplete. The sample lists approximately 300,000 clones; nearly 60% were seen once. This clone occurred a few times. CDR1 is LNHDA, CDR2 SQIVND, per germline (reference sequence). Trimming took 4 bases from V and 0 from J; bases not matched to a gene: 9. There are 19 residues in the CDR3. Specified treatment: oral pan-JAK inhibitor, 5-10 mg twice daily. Specimens obtained from alopecia areata patients comprised lesional scalp punch biopsies and peripheral blood.

This specimen was CD4+ T cells sorted from blood, taken at week 24, from a patient treated with tofacitinib. This chain links TRBV19 with TRBJ1-6; TRBD1 agrees at 10 bases. This receptor was taken from a human donor with alopecia areata. CDR3 protein: CASSTTDRGFSSYNSPLHF. As DNA, the CDR3 is TGTGCCAGTAGTACTACGGACAGGGGGTTCAGCTCCTATAATTCACCCCTCCACTTT.